The 2 T cell receptor beta chains listed next were all sequenced from one sample in a study of Graves' ophthalmopathy and Graves' hyperthyroidism. The authors amplified TCR beta CDR3 regions from RNA transcripts. First-round RT-PCR with HTBI primers preceded a second-round multiplex PCR. TCRdb processed the multiplex PCR reads anew with MiXCR; each CDR3 protein has one entry. The data contain around 36,000 distinct CDR3 sequences, approximately 53% of them singletons. The sequencing input was peripheral blood. The receptors stem from an adult woman with stable Graves' hyperthyroidism.

Comment on this clonotype: No conserved phenylalanine or tryptophan ends this CDR3, so it is likely a read error. The DNA is left out, because the CDR3 cannot be placed on it with certainty; the CDR3 is given as TCRdb lists it. This chain joins TRBV7-2 and TRBJ1-6. Germline loops: CDR1 SGHTA, CDR2 FQGNSA. The CDR3 adds up to 11 amino acids, both ends counted. This CDR3 reads CVSSPDLTLHS.

Many counts were recorded for this clonotype. J is TRBJ1-2 and V is TRBV4-1; 9 bases align to TRBD1. Trimming at V came to 4 bases and at J to 7 bases, leaving 4 bases not matched to a gene. CDR1 and CDR2 from the germline V gene are MGHRA and YSYEKL. The CDR3 consists of 13 residues. The CDR3, as DNA: TGCGCCAGCAGCCCGGACAGGGGTTTTGGCTACACCTTC. Amino acid sequence: CASSPDRGFGYTF.